The present TCR beta chain was sequenced within a study of blood T cell repertoires in COVID-19 (dated by TCRdb to the early 2020s). With regard to the full study: The collaborator samples originated in the United States, Italy and Spain and spanned the acute and convalescent phases of COVID-19. The prospective study material was composed of cDNA or gDNA derived from T cells, B-cell-depleted T cells, or PBMCs. The dataset comprised deeply sampled blood TCRbeta repertoires from subjects exposed to, actively infected with, or recovered from COVID-19. The repertoires were released in a freely available public database meant as a resource for research on the immune response to SARS-CoV-2. Samples came from the ongoing ImmuneRACE study (first 160 participants) plus 1,254 subjects from 6 global collaborators. The sample metadata nearly always contained a de-identified subject ID, COVID-19 status, age in years and sex. Where available, HLA class I and class II types were obtained from metadata supplied by the sample provider rather than from assay-based typing. The full study reports these points: The quantity of clinical and demographic metadata differed by source and by participant and was supplied without curation.

Whole blood was collected in K2EDTA tubes by collaborating institutions according to the institutions' own protocols. For TCRbeta analysis, collaborators shipped samples as frozen whole blood, isolated PBMCs, or DNA extracted from either of those sample types. TCRbeta CDR3 regions were amplified from genomic DNA using the immunoSEQ Assay, a bias-controlled multiplex PCR. In the paper's pipeline: The number of nucleated cells in each sample was estimated from the amplification of reference gene primers within the assay. Sequence reads were collapsed and filtered to measure the absolute abundance of every unique TCRbeta CDR3 rearrangement. For each sample, productive Simpson clonality was calculated by taking the square root of Simpson's diversity index across productive rearrangements. TCRdb holds this immuneACCESS table with in-frame rearrangements only. Some clones are missing; in checked studies, unresolved V genes explain under half, and the rest has no known cause. V and J calls plus clone size are reproduced from that table; the DNA served to infer D and trimming. For this sample there are about 140,000 clones; more than 75% appear just once. In total, the top ten clones hold approximately 4.2% of the sample.

CDR1 and CDR2, per the germline V gene, are KGHDR and SFDVKD. The CDR3 covers 17 residues, taking in both the cysteine and the phenylalanine. The retained sequence is limited to the CDR3, 51 bases, with the frame set at the first base. A distance of 15 bases separates the germline ends of V and J, which lose 3 bases and 1 base respectively. This clone was picked up one time. The specificity of this receptor is unknown. The record has no base qualities; no much larger clone is one base away. What was sequenced was peripheral blood. In this chain, TRBV24-1 is recombined with TRBJ1-5, and TRBD1 may be the D gene, going by 5 matching bases. The sequence derives from a woman aged 40 to 50 with acute or convalescent COVID-19. CDR3 protein: CATSDGGSGKSNQPQHF. The sequenced DNA: TGTGCCACCAGTGATGGGGGGTCAGGTAAAAGCAATCAGCCCCAGCATTTT.